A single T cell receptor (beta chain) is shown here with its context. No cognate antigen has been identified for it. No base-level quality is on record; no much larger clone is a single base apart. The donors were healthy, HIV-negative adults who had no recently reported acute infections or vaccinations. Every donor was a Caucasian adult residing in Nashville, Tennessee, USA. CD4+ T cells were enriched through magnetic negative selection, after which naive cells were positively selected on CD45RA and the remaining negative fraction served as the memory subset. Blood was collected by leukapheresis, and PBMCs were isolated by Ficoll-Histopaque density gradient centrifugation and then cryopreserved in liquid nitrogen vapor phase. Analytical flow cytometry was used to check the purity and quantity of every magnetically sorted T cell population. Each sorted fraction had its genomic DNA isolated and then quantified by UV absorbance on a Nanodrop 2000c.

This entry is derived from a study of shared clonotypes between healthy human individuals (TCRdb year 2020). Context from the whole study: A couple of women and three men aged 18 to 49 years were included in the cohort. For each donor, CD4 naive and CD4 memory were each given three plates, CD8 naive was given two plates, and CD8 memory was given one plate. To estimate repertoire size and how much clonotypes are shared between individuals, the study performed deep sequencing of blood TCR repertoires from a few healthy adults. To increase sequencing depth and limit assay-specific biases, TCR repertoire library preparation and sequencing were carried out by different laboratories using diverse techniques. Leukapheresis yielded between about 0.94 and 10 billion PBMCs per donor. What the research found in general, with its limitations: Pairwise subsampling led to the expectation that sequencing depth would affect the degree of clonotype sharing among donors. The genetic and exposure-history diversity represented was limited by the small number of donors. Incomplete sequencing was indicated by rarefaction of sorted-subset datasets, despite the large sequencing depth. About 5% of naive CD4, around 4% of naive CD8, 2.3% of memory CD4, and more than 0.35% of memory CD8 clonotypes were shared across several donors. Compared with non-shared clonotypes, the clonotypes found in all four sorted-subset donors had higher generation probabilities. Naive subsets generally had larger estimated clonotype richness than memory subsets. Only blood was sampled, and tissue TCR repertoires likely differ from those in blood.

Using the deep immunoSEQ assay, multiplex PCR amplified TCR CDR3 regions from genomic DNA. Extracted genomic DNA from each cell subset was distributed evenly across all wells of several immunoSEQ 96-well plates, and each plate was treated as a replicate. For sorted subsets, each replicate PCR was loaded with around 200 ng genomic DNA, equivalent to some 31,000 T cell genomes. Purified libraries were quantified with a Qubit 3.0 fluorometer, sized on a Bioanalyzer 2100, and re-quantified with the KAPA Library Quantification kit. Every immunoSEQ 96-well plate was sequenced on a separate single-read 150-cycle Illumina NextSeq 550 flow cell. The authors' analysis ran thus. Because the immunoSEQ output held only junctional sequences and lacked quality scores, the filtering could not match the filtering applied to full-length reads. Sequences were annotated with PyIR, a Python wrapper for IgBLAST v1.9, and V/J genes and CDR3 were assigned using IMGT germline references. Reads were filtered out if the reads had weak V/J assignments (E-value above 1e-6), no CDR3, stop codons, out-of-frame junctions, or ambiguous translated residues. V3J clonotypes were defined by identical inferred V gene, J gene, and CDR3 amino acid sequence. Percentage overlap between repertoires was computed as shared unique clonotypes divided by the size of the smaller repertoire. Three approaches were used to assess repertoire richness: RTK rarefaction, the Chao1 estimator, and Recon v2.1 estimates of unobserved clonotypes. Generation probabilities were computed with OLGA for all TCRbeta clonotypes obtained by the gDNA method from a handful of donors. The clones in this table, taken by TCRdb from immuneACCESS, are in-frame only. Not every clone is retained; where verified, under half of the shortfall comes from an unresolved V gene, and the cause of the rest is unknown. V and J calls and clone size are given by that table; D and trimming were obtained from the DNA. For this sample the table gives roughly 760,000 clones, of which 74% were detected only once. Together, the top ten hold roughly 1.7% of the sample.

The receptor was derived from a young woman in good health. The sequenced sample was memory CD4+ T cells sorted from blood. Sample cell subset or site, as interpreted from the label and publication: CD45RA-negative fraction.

The nucleotide sequence is TGTGCCAGCAGCCCTCTACCTAGCGTAAGCGAGCAGTACTTC. The encoded protein is CASSPLPSVSEQYF. The V and J genes are TRBV11-2 and TRBJ2-7; the D gene is perhaps TRBD2, on 6 matching bases. Taken from cysteine to phenylalanine, the CDR3 has 14 residues. Of all the DNA, just the CDR3 is kept, 42 bases in frame from base 1. From a lookup of the germline V gene, CDR1 and CDR2 are SGHAT and FQNNGV. V is reduced by 5 bases and J by 6 bases, leaving a spacing of 17 bases between them.